Reported below is one T cell receptor (beta chain). Documented treatment: about 20 received Ad26.COV2.S at low or high dose, single or two shots; 5 received placebo; per-sample allocation not given. Sampling happened 63 days after the first vaccine or placebo injection. Ad26.COV2.S expressed prefusion-stabilized spike from the original Wuhan strain. Here immunoSEQ multiplex PCR was the method, and the copy in TCRdb shows in-frame clones only, minus some. The profile covers approximately 420,000 clones, with more than 85% appearing a single time and 3.5% taken by the ten largest. The CDR3 loop spans 18 amino acids. Trimming left V 4 bases short and J 0 bases short, with 19 bases between. Germline CDR1 and CDR2: LNHDA and SQIVND (reference sequence). The sample comes from a study of Ad26.COV2.S vaccination and SARS-CoV-2 variants. Study context: Ad26.COV2.S, an intramuscular injection, was given once or twice 56 days apart.

This TCR was sampled from a person between 18 and 65 years old who received the Ad26.COV2.S COVID-19 vaccine or a placebo. This rearrangement joins TRBV19 to TRBJ1-5, with a tentative D call TRBD1 (6 bases). Sequenced here: peripheral blood, sampled in a trial of Ad26.COV2.S vaccine versus placebo. The DNA for the CDR3 is TGTGCCAGTAGTAGAGGACAGATCTTTTTAGATAGCAATCAGCCCCAGCATTTT. As protein: CASSRGQIFLDSNQPQHF.